Below, 32 T cell receptor beta chains from the same sample are listed, as sequenced in a study of blood T cell repertoires in COVID-19. Sequencing used immunoSEQ multiplex PCR; TCRdb keeps in-frame clones, though not all of them. The table includes roughly 190,000 clones, approximately 87% detected once. The sample consisted of peripheral blood. Receptor source: a man aged 18-30 years with active or convalescent COVID-19.

This chain uses TRBV27 with TRBJ1-5; D remains ambiguous. This CDR3 has 15 amino acids. From germline, CDR1 is MNHEY and CDR2 SMNVEV (reference sequence). With 2 bases removed from V and 8 bases from J, the gap between germline ends came to 16 bases. This CDR3 is CASSLGGFPAKPQHF. The DNA for the CDR3 is TGTGCCAGCAGTTTAGGAGGGTTCCCAGCTAAGCCCCAGCATTTT.

This rearrangement joins TRBV3-1 (or the pseudogene TRBV3-2) to TRBJ2-1, with 8 bases identical to TRBD1. Trimming at V came to 1 base and at J to 4 bases, leaving 21 bases not matched to a gene. The length of the CDR3 is 21 residues. Germline V gene data show CDR1 as LGHDT and CDR2 as YNNKEL (reference sequence). The CDR3 region has the DNA TGTGCCAGCAGCCAAGGGTCCGGACAGGGAAGGATTAAGGGGCAATACAATGAGCAGTTCTTC. Translated: CASSQGSGQGRIKGQYNEQFF.

This clone has more than one count but fewer than ten. This chain uses TRBV19 with TRBJ1-2; 8 positions agree with TRBD1. The V gene's germline CDR1 is LNHDA and CDR2 SQIVND (reference sequence). V gave up 3 bases and J gave up 2 bases; unmatched junction bases: 5. CDR3 length: 15 residues. This CDR3 reads CASSMDRDRNYGYTF. CDR3 DNA: TGTGCCAGTAGTATGGACAGGGACAGGAACTATGGCTACACCTTC. Looking up the rest from reference TRBV19 and TRBJ1-2 gives the full variable domain: DGGITQSPKYLFRKEGQNVTLSCEQNLNHDAMYWYRQDPGQGLRLIYYSQIVNDFQKGDIAEGYSVSREKKESFPLTVTSAQKNPTAFYLCASSMDRDRNYGYTFGSGTRLTVV.

This clone has only a few counts. The chain uses TRBV2 and TRBJ1-2, with D uncertain. V lost 8 bases and J lost 6, with 10 bases in between. Looked up from germline, CDR1 is SNHLY and CDR2 is FYNNEI. The CDR3 extends over 11 amino acids. Here the CDR3 DNA reads TGTGCCAGCGCCGCGAGTCATGGCTACACCTTC. This codes for CASAASHGYTF.

This rearrangement joins TRBV5-5 to TRBJ2-7, with 10 positions matching TRBD2. Germline V lookup: CDR1 SGHKS, CDR2 YYEKEE (reference sequence). This CDR3 region has 15 residues. V was clipped by 2 bases and J by 3 bases; unmatched bases: 5. The CDR3 here is CASSFGLAVRYEQYV. The CDR3 DNA follows: TGTGCCAGCAGCTTCGGACTAGCGGTACGCTACGAGCAGTACGTC.

There are a few counts of this clone. The genes are TRBV5-1 and TRBJ2-1, with 11 positions matching TRBD1. CDR3 length: 17 residues. V lost 1 base to trimming and J lost 10 bases; unmatched junction nucleotides: 13. Germline CDR1 and CDR2: SGHRS and YFSETQ. The CDR3 sequence: CASSLWSAGQGGTEQFF. CDR3 DNA: TGCGCCAGCAGCTTGTGGTCGGCGGGACAGGGGGGTACGGAGCAGTTCTTC.

This clone was seen a single time. The V and J genes are TRBV27 and TRBJ1-2; D unresolved. Germline V gene data show CDR1 as MNHEY and CDR2 as SMNVEV (reference sequence). V gave up 4 bases and J gave up 0 bases, with 6 bases separating them. CDR3 length: 13 residues. The CDR3 DNA sequence: TGTGCCAGCAGTTCCATAGCTAACTATGGCTACACCTTC. Its protein is CASSSIANYGYTF.

Only one count was recorded for this clone. The chain uses TRBV7-3 and TRBJ1-1; TRBD1 matches at 9 bases. The V segment lost 5 bases and the J segment 3 bases; nucleotides outside the gene matches: 1. The CDR3 is 13 residues long. The V gene's germline CDR1 is SGHTA and CDR2 FQGTGA. This chain's CDR3 is CASSGQGYTEAFF. CDR3 sequence (DNA): TGTGCCAGCAGCGGACAGGGGTACACTGAAGCTTTCTTT.

The chain is built from TRBV6-6 and TRBJ2-6; D may be TRBD2 (5 bases). Trimming shortened V by 0 bases and J by 0 bases, and 6 bases separated the two germline ends. The germline gives CDR1 MNHNY, CDR2 SVGAGI (reference sequence). The CDR3 spans 16 residues. The CDR3 DNA is TGTGCCAGCAGTTACTCCGGAGGCTCTGGGGCCAACGTCCTGACTTTC. This codes for CASSYSGGSGANVLTF.

The chain joins TRBV3-1 (or the pseudogene TRBV3-2) to TRBJ2-3; the D gene is possibly TRBD1 (8 bases). V lost 4 bases and J 2 bases, leaving 34 bases between the germline ends. CDR1 and CDR2 (germline): LGHDT, YNNKEL (reference sequence). The CDR3 is 22 amino acids. The CDR3 is CASSPTGDNLKRLASNTDTQYF. CDR3 DNA: TGTGCCAGCAGCCCGACAGGGGACAACTTAAAGAGACTAGCCAGTAACACAGATACGCAGTATTTT.

CDR3 residues: CASSSYLNTEAFF. For the CDR3, the DNA is TGTGCCAGCAGCTCTTACTTGAACACTGAAGCTTTCTTT. The V gene is TRBV7-2, the J gene TRBJ1-1; D unclear. V was trimmed by 4 bases and J by 0 bases, leaving 6 bases between them. CDR3 length: 13 residues. Germline V gene lookup returns CDR1 SGHTA and CDR2 FQGNSA.

V gene TRBV5-1 combines with J gene TRBJ2-7; no firm D call. With 4 bases removed from V and 2 bases from J, the gap between germline ends came to 13 bases. The germline V gene encodes CDR1 SGHRS and CDR2 YFSETQ. There are 14 residues in the CDR3. CDR3 protein: CASSVSGQAYEQYV. The CDR3 DNA is TGCGCCAGCAGCGTGAGTGGCCAGGCCTACGAGCAGTACGTC.

The rearrangement uses TRBV15 and TRBJ2-7; TRBD1 matches 8 bases. Germline trimming cut 3 bases from V and 0 bases from J; bases unmatched to any gene: 1. The germline V gene encodes CDR1 LNHNV and CDR2 YYDKDF (reference sequence). There are 14 residues in the CDR3. The DNA of the CDR3 is TGTGCCACCAGCAGGGACAGGGTCTCCTACGAGCAGTACTTC. Its translation is CATSRDRVSYEQYF.

The chain employs TRBV5-1 and TRBJ2-5, with 9 bases aligning to TRBD1. V shed 3 bases, J shed 4 bases, and the junction held 4 bases outside the gene matches. CDR1 is SGHRS and CDR2 is YFSETQ in the germline V gene. The CDR3 length is 14 residues. The CDR3 DNA follows: TGCGCCAGCAGCTCATTGGACAGGGGAGAGACCCAGTACTTC. Its protein product is CASSSLDRGETQYF.

This sequence joins TRBV27 and TRBJ2-7, with D perhaps TRBD2 (6 bases). This CDR3 is 16 amino acids long. V gave up 2 bases and J gave up 5 bases, with 19 bases separating them. The germline V gene encodes CDR1 MNHEY and CDR2 SMNVEV (reference sequence). Here the CDR3 DNA reads TGTGCCAGCAGTTTAATAGGGGAGGTAGGGATCCACGAGCAGTACTTC. Its protein is CASSLIGEVGIHEQYF.

In DNA, the CDR3 is TGTGCCAGCAGCTTATTCCAGGTCGTGGAGACCCAGTACTTC. This encodes CASSLFQVVETQYF. The rearrangement links TRBV7-2 to TRBJ2-5; D not certain. In germline, CDR1 is SGHTA, CDR2 FQGNSA. V lost 2 bases and J lost 5, with 12 bases in between. The CDR3 length is 14 residues.

The chain links TRBV2 to TRBJ2-3, with D tentatively TRBD2 (6 bases). Germline CDR1 reads SNHLY; CDR2 reads FYNNEI. This CDR3 has 18 residues. Between the trimmed V and J ends, which lost 6 bases and 1 base, there was a span of 23 bases. CDR3 DNA sequence: TGTGCCAGCAGGGATTTGGGGCTGAAAAAGCGGGGCACAGATACGCAGTATTTT. Its translation: CASRDLGLKKRGTDTQYF. The full variable domain, in which reference TRBV2 and TRBJ2-3 provide the parts outside the CDR3, is EPEVTQTPSHQVTQMGQEVILRCVPISNHLYFYWYRQILGQKVEFLVSFYNNEISEKSEIFDDQFSVERPDGSNFTLKIRSTKLEDSAMYFCASRDLGLKKRGTDTQYFGPGTRLTVL.

This sequence joins TRBV15 and TRBJ2-1, with 10 bases identical to TRBD2. The CDR3 totals 17 residues. After removal of 5 bases from V and 6 bases from J, the junction contained 13 bases not matched to a gene. CDR1 and CDR2 (germline): LNHNV, YYDKDF (reference sequence). CDR3 region: CATSEDYGLAGVNEQFF. The CDR3 nucleotides are TGTGCCACCAGCGAAGATTACGGGCTAGCGGGGGTCAATGAGCAGTTCTTC.

The chain combines TRBV4-2 with TRBJ1-2; 7 nucleotides match TRBD1. This CDR3 is 14 amino acids long. V lost 3 bases, J lost 3 bases, and 4 bases stayed unmatched. Germline CDR1 is LGHNA and CDR2 is YNFKEQ. CDR3 residues: CASSQQDRDYGYTF. CDR3 nucleotide sequence: TGTGCCAGCAGCCAGCAAGACAGGGACTATGGCTACACCTTC.

The CDR3 DNA follows: TGTGCCAGCAGCTCCATCGGGGACACTGAAGCTTTCTTT. This sequence encodes CASSSIGDTEAFF. V gene TRBV7-9 combines with J gene TRBJ1-1; no definite D call. Between the trimmed V and J ends, which lost 4 bases and 3 bases, there was a span of 9 bases. Germline loops: CDR1 SEHNR, CDR2 FQNEAQ (reference sequence). CDR3 length equals 13 residues.

The chain employs TRBV7-9 and TRBJ1-4; 7 nucleotides agree with TRBD1. CDR1 and CDR2 from the germline V gene are SEHNR and FQNEAQ (reference sequence). The CDR3 is made up of 17 amino acids. J was trimmed by 0 bases and V by 5 bases; bases with no gene match: 9. The CDR3 spells CASSQGQIGTTNEKLFF. The CDR3 DNA reads TGTGCCAGCAGCCAGGGACAGATCGGAACAACTAATGAAAAACTGTTTTTT.

A note on this clone: An end of the junction differs from the germline gene, which may be a read error. The chain combines TRBV30 with TRBJ2-7; tentative D call: TRBD1 (7 bases). Per the germline V gene, CDR1 is GTSNPN and CDR2 is SVGIG (reference sequence). CDR3 length: 15 residues. CDR3 in amino acids: CAGRPRQGQTYEQYF. CDR3 sequence (DNA): TGTGCCGGGAGGCCCCGACAGGGACAAACCTACGAGCAGTACTTC.

The rearrangement links TRBV24-1 to TRBJ1-5; weak D call: TRBD1 (5 bases). The CDR3 consists of 16 residues. The V gene's germline CDR1 is KGHDR and CDR2 SFDVKD. Trimming took off 3 bases at V and 5 bases at J, with 16 bases between the two ends. This chain's CDR3 is CATSDPVRGGDQPQHF. CDR3 DNA: TGTGCCACCAGTGATCCGGTGCGGGGGGGTGATCAGCCCCAGCATTTT.

This clone has more than one count but fewer than ten. The V and J genes are TRBV18 and TRBJ2-7, with D tentatively TRBD1 (5 bases). V gave up 3 bases and J gave up 4 bases, with 16 bases separating them. The V gene's germline CDR1 is KGHSH and CDR2 LQKENI. CDR3 length: 15 amino acids. The CDR3 coding sequence is TGTGCCAGCTCACCGGGTACCTCGACAGAATACGAGCAGTACTTC. Translation: CASSPGTSTEYEQYF.

This clone was detected only a few times. The chain links TRBV24-1 to TRBJ2-5; tentative D call: TRBD1 (6 bases). V dropped 2 bases and J dropped 0 bases, with 6 bases sitting between them. The CDR3 length is 14 residues. Germline V gives CDR1 KGHDR, CDR2 SFDVKD. CDR3 bases: TGTGCCACCAGTGATTGGACAGACCAAGAGACCCAGTACTTC. Its protein product is CATSDWTDQETQYF.

This rearrangement joins TRBV30 to TRBJ2-7, with D possibly TRBD1 on 5 matching bases. The V and J ends lost 3 bases and 0 bases respectively, with 12 bases between them. Germline values: CDR1 GTSNPN, CDR2 SVGIG (reference sequence). The CDR3 sequence is 14 residues long. The CDR3 nucleotides read TGTGCCTGGAGGGGGCGCCTAAGCTCCTACGAGCAGTACTTC. Translating it yields CAWRGRLSSYEQYF.

The V gene is TRBV18, the J gene TRBJ2-7, with 10 bases identical to TRBD1. V lost 3 bases, J lost 6 bases, and 8 bases stayed unmatched. CDR1 and CDR2 from the germline V gene are KGHSH and LQKENI. This CDR3 is built from 15 residues. The CDR3 sequence: CASSPSGTGVIEQYV. The CDR3 DNA reads as TGTGCCAGCTCACCTTCCGGGACAGGGGTTATCGAGCAGTACGTC.

V gene TRBV27 combines with J gene TRBJ1-1, with 11 bases identical to TRBD1. CDR1 is MNHEY and CDR2 is SMNVEV in the germline V gene (reference sequence). This CDR3 spans 17 amino acids. V gave up 2 bases and J gave up 6 bases; unmatched junction bases: 11. CDR3 region: CASSLHSGQGDRAEAFF. In DNA, the CDR3 is TGTGCCAGCAGTTTACACTCGGGACAGGGGGACCGGGCTGAAGCTTTCTTT.

The chain employs TRBV4-1 and TRBJ2-2; 10 nucleotides line up with TRBD1. CDR1 MGHRA and CDR2 YSYEKL come from the germline V gene. After removal of 6 bases from V and 5 bases from J, the junction contained 9 bases not matched to a gene. The CDR3 loop spans 16 amino acids. CDR3 protein: CASRSPGQGSTGELFF. CDR3 nucleotides: TGCGCCAGCAGGTCCCCGGGACAGGGGTCGACCGGGGAGCTGTTTTTT.

The rearrangement joins TRBV18 to TRBJ2-7; 7 positions match TRBD1. The CDR3 sequence is 13 residues long. V dropped 2 bases and J dropped 10; count of bases not matched to a gene: 8. Germline V gene lookup returns CDR1 KGHSH and CDR2 LQKENI. CDR3: CASSPSGTDIQYV. The CDR3 DNA sequence: TGTGCCAGCTCACCATCCGGGACAGACATCCAGTACGTC.

The chain carries TRBV7-2 and TRBJ2-7, with D tentatively TRBD1 (6 bases). CDR3 size: 13 residues. V was shortened by 5 bases and J by 9 bases, with 17 bases between the two germline ends. Germline assignment: CDR1 SGHTA and CDR2 FQGNSA. CDR3 nucleotide sequence: TGTGCCAGCAGCGAGATACAGGGTTCCGGGCAGTACTTC. Residues: CASSEIQGSGQYF.

As DNA, the CDR3 is TGTGCCAGTAGGGAGGACAGTTACACTGAAGCTTTCTTT. It specifies CASREDSYTEAFF. The V and J genes are TRBV19 and TRBJ1-1; perhaps TRBD1 as D (6 bases). The CDR3 consists of 13 residues. The V and J ends lost 6 bases and 3 bases respectively, with 11 bases between them. Germline CDR1 reads LNHDA; CDR2 reads SQIVND (reference sequence).